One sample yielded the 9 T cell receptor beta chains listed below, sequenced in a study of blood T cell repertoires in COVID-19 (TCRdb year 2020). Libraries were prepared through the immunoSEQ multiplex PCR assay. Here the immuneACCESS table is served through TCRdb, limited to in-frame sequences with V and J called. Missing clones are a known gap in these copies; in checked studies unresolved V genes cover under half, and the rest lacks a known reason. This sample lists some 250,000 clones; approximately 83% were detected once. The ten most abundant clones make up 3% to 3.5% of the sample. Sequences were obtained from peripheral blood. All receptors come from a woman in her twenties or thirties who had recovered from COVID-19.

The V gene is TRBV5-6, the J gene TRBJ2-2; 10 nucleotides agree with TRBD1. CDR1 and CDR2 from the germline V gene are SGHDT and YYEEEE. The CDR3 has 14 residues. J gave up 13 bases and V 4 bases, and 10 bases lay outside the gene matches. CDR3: CASSPGTGAYGLFF. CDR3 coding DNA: TGTGCCAGCAGCCCAGGGACAGGGGCATATGGGCTGTTTTTT. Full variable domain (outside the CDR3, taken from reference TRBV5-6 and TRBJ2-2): DAGVTQSPTHLIKTRGQQVTLRCSPKSGHDTVSWYQQALGQGPQFIFQYYEEEERQRGNFPDRFSGHQFPNYSSELNVNALLLGDSALYLCASSPGTGAYGLFFGEGSRLTVL.

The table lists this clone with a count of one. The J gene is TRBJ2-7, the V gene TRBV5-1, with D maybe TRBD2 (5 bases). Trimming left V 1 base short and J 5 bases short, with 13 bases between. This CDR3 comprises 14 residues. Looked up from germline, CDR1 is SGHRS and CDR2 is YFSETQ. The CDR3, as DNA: TGCGCCAGCAGCTTGAGAGGGAGTGGTGACGAGCAGTACTTC. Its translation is CASSLRGSGDEQYF.

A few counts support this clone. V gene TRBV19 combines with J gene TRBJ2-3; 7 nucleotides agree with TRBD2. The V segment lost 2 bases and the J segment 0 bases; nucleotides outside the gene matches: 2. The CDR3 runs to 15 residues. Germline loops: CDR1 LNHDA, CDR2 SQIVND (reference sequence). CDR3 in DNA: TGTGCCAGTAGTATAAGGCGGGGGAGCACAGATACGCAGTATTTT. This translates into CASSIRRGSTDTQYF. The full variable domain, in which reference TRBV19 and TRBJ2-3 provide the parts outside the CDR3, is DGGITQSPKYLFRKEGQNVTLSCEQNLNHDAMYWYRQDPGQGLRLIYYSQIVNDFQKGDIAEGYSVSREKKESFPLTVTSAQKNPTAFYLCASSIRRGSTDTQYFGPGTRLTVL.

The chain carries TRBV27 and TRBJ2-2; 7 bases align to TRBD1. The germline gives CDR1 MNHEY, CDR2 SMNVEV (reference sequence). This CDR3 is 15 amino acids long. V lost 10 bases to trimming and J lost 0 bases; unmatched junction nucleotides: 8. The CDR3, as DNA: TGTGCCACCGCGGACAGGAAAACGAACACCGGGGAGCTGTTTTTT. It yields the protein CATADRKTNTGELFF.

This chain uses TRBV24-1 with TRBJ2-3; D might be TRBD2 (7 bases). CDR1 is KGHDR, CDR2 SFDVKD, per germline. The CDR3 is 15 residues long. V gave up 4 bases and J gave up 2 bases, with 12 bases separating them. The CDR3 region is CATSDRGANTDTQYF. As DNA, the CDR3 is TGTGCCACCAGTGACCGGGGGGCTAACACAGATACGCAGTATTTT.

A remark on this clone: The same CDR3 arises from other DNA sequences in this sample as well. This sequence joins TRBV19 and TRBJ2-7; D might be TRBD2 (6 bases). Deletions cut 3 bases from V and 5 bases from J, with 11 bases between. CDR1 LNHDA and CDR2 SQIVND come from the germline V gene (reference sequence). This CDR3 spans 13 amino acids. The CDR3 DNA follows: TGTGCCAGTAGTATTGCCTCGGGGGACGAGCAGTACTTC. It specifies CASSIASGDEQYF.

The DNA of the CDR3 is TGCGCCAGCAGCGGCGGACAGGGGGTTACTGGCTACACCTTC. Protein sequence: CASSGGQGVTGYTF. V gene TRBV5-1 combines with J gene TRBJ1-2; 10 nucleotides match TRBD1. This CDR3 comprises 14 residues. Trimming took 4 bases from V and 7 from J; bases not matched to a gene: 7. The germline gives CDR1 SGHRS, CDR2 YFSETQ. The full variable domain, its missing parts supplied by reference TRBV5-1 and TRBJ1-2, is KAGVTQTPRYLIKTRGQQVTLSCSPISGHRSVSWYQQTPGQGLQFLFEYFSETQRNKGNFPGRFSGRQFSNSRSEMNVSTLELGDSALYLCASSGGQGVTGYTFGSGTRLTVV.

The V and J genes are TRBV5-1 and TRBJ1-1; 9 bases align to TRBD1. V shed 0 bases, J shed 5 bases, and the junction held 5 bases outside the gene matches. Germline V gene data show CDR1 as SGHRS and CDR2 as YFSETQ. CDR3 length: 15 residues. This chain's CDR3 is CASSLGQGVNTEAFF. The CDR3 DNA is TGCGCCAGCAGCTTGGGACAGGGGGTAAATACTGAAGCTTTCTTT.

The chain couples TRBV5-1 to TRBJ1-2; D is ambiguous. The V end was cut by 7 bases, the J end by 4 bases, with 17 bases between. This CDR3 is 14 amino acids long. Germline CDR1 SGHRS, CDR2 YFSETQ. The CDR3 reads CASRAAEGPYGYTF. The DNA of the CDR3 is TGCGCCAGCCGAGCCGCGGAAGGTCCCTATGGCTACACCTTC.